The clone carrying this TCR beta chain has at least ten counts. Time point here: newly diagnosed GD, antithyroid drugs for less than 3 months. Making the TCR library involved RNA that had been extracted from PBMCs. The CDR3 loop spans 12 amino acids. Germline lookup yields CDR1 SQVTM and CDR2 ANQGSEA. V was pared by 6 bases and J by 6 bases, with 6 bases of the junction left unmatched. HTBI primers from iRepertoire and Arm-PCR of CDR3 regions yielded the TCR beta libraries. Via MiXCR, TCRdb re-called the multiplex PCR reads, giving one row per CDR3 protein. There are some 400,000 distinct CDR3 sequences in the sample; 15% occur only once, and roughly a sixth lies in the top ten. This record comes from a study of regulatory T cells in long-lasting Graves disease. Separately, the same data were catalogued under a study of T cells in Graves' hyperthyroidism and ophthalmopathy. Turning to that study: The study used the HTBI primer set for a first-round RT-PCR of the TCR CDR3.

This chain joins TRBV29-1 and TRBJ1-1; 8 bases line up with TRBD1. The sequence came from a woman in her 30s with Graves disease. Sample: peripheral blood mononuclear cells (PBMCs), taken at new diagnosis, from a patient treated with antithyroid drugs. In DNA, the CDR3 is TGCAGCGTAGGGACAGGCCTCGCTGAAGCTTTCTTT. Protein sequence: CSVGTGLAEAFF.